The 21 T cell receptor beta chains reported below all come from one sample, sequenced in a study of human T cells and chemical hapten exposure. TCRdb reprocessed the RACE reads via MiXCR and lists one record per CDR3 protein. Of around 70,000 distinct CDR3 sequences listed, around 6.1% are singletons. The time point is: healthy volunteer bleed at 6 weeks. From whole blood left unfractionated, total RNA was extracted. Sequencing was carried out using whole blood. The receptors originated from a female donor in good health. Some clones in this sample may be carry-over from other donors' samples.

This clonotype was seen only a few times. The J gene is TRBJ2-3, the V gene TRBV29-1, with D hard to call. Germline CDR1 is SQVTM and CDR2 is ANQGSEA. This CDR3 is 13 amino acids long. V was pared by 3 bases and J by 6 bases, with 13 bases between. The CDR3, as DNA: TGCAGCGTTGACGGCCTAGAGGCGGATACGCAGTATTTT. It translates to CSVDGLEADTQYF.

This clonotype was seen a handful of times. J is TRBJ2-3 and V is TRBV2; D is undetermined. Trimming removed 4 bases at V and 2 bases at J, with 13 bases between. CDR1 is SNHLY, CDR2 FYNNEI, per germline. The CDR3 length is 15 residues. DNA of the CDR3: TGTGCCAGCAGTGGTCGGCCACCATACACAGATACGCAGTATTTT. This gives the protein CASSGRPPYTDTQYF. Full variable domain (rest looked up from reference TRBV2 and TRBJ2-3): EPEVTQTPSHQVTQMGQEVILRCVPISNHLYFYWYRQILGQKVEFLVSFYNNEISEKSEIFDDQFSVERPDGSNFTLKIRSTKLEDSAMYFCASSGRPPYTDTQYFGPGTRLTVL.

The V gene is TRBV10-3, the J gene TRBJ1-6; D not certain. Germline CDR1 ENHRY, CDR2 SYGVKD. This CDR3 is built from 16 residues. The germline V and J ends were trimmed by 11 bases and 0 bases, with 17 bases remaining between them. The CDR3 DNA reads as TGTGCCTCCGAACCTGACGGGAGCTCCTATAATTCACCCCTCCACTTT. Its translation is CASEPDGSSYNSPLHF.

The sample holds many counts of this clonotype. CDR3 protein: CSAETGSASTDTQYF. The CDR3, as DNA: TGCAGTGCCGAGACAGGGAGTGCTAGCACAGATACGCAGTATTTT. The chain recombines TRBV20-1 with TRBJ2-3, with 7 bases fitting TRBD1. This CDR3 region has 15 residues. In germline, CDR1 is DFQATT, CDR2 SNEGSKA (reference sequence). V lost 6 bases to trimming and J lost 0 bases; unmatched junction nucleotides: 9.

The V call is TRBV7-9, the J call TRBJ2-3; 13 nucleotides align to TRBD2. Germline V gene lookup returns CDR1 SEHNR and CDR2 FQNEAQ (reference sequence). The CDR3 is 16 amino acids. J was trimmed by 7 bases and V by 1 base; bases with no gene match: 5. The CDR3 DNA follows: TGTGCCAGCAGCTTAGTGACTAGCGGGAGGAGGTATACGCAGTATTTT. Encoded protein: CASSLVTSGRRYTQYF.

This clonotype has at least ten counts. J is TRBJ2-1 and V is TRBV6-1; D unresolved. This CDR3 is built from 12 residues. From germline, CDR1 is MNHNS and CDR2 SASEGT. V was clipped by 2 bases and J by 9 bases, with 8 bases between them. The CDR3 nucleotides read TGTGCCAGCAGTGAAATAAGGGCTGAGCAGTTCTTC. This gives the protein CASSEIRAEQFF.

This clonotype was seen a few times. The chain employs TRBV7-9 and TRBJ2-5, with a tentative D call TRBD1 (5 bases). CDR1 and CDR2 (germline): SEHNR, FQNEAQ (reference sequence). The V end was cut by 3 bases, the J end by 1 base, with 6 bases between. This CDR3 is built from 13 residues. The CDR3 sequence: CASSLTVQETQYF. Here the CDR3 DNA reads TGTGCCAGCAGCTTGACAGTCCAAGAGACCCAGTACTTC.

This clonotype appeared a few times. The CDR3 bases are TGTGCCAGCAGCTTAGCCTTGAATCAGCCCCAGCATTTT. This sequence encodes CASSLALNQPQHF. The rearrangement joins TRBV7-9 to TRBJ1-5; D gene unclear. CDR3 length: 13 amino acids. V dropped 0 bases and J dropped 4 bases, with 4 bases sitting between them. CDR1 is SEHNR and CDR2 is FQNEAQ in the germline V gene (reference sequence).

Only a few counts were recorded for this clonotype. The chain employs TRBV10-3 and TRBJ2-3; D is ambiguous. Germline CDR1 ENHRY, CDR2 SYGVKD. Trimming stripped 6 bases from V and 2 bases from J, with 9 bases between. The CDR3 runs 13 residues. The chain's CDR3 is CAISGGATDTQYF. For the CDR3, the DNA is TGTGCCATCAGCGGTGGTGCCACAGATACGCAGTATTTT.

In this sample, this clonotype turned up many times. The CDR3 DNA follows: TGTGCCAGCAGGCAGGGGGCAAGCAATCAGCCCCAGCATTTT. It specifies CASRQGASNQPQHF. The rearrangement joins TRBV6-5 to TRBJ1-5; 8 bases line up with TRBD1. Germline V gene lookup returns CDR1 MNHEY and CDR2 SVGAGI. The CDR3 length is 14 residues. V was clipped by 6 bases and J by 1 base; unmatched bases: 2.

This clonotype was recorded at least ten times. The V gene is TRBV20-1, the J gene TRBJ2-1; 11 nucleotides match TRBD2. V dropped 2 bases and J dropped 1; count of bases not matched to a gene: 10. The CDR3 loop spans 18 amino acids. CDR1 and CDR2 (germline): DFQATT, SNEGSKA (reference sequence). For the CDR3, the DNA is TGCAGTGCTAGAACGTCTAGCGGGAGGCAGAGGTCCTACAATGAGCAGTTCTTC. Translated: CSARTSSGRQRSYNEQFF.

This clonotype was observed a handful of times. The V call is TRBV5-5, the J call TRBJ2-6, with D unresolved. From germline, CDR1 is SGHKS and CDR2 YYEKEE (reference sequence). V was cut by 0 bases and J by 3 bases, with 7 bases left in between. The CDR3 has 15 amino acids. The CDR3 spells CASSLVDFGANVLTF. CDR3 DNA: TGTGCCAGCAGCTTGGTGGATTTTGGGGCCAACGTCCTGACTTTC.

This clonotype has a count of ten or more. The rearrangement joins TRBV28 to TRBJ2-7; D is ambiguous. The CDR3 has 14 residues. Looked up from germline, CDR1 is MDHEN and CDR2 is SYDVKM. Trimming removed 2 bases at V and 7 bases at J, with 15 bases between. The CDR3 region has the DNA TGTGCCAGCAGTTTACCCGATTCAGTGAAGGAGCAGTACTTC. As protein: CASSLPDSVKEQYF. The full variable domain, with the rest looked up from reference TRBV28 and TRBJ2-7, is DVKVTQSSRYLVKRTGEKVFLECVQDMDHENMFWYRQDPGLGLRLIYFSYDVKMKEKGDIPEGYSVSREKKERFSLILESASTNQTSMYLCASSLPDSVKEQYFGPGTRLTVT.

The chain carries TRBV15 and TRBJ2-7; TRBD1 or TRBD2 may be the D gene (5 bases each). The CDR3 runs to 14 residues. Per germline, CDR1 LNHNV and CDR2 YYDKDF (reference sequence). The V and J ends lost 8 bases and 0 bases respectively, with 14 bases between them. In DNA form, the CDR3 reads TGTGCCACCCGCTCCGGGACCCCCTCCTACGAGCAGTACTTC. Translation: CATRSGTPSYEQYF.

This chain joins TRBV5-1 and TRBJ2-5, with TRBD2 identical over 8 bases. The length of the CDR3 is 15 residues. The V gene end was trimmed by 2 bases and the J gene end by 3 bases; junction bases not matched to a gene: 6. CDR1 and CDR2 from the germline V gene are SGHRS and YFSETQ. Here the CDR3 reads CASSFYSGTKETQYF. For the CDR3, the DNA is TGCGCCAGCAGCTTCTATAGCGGGACAAAAGAGACCCAGTACTTC.

The chain combines TRBV5-4 with TRBJ2-3, with 7 bases fitting TRBD1. This CDR3 is built from 14 residues. Germline-derived CDR1 and CDR2 are SGHNT and YYREEE (reference sequence). The V gene end was trimmed by 4 bases and the J gene end by 4 bases; junction bases not matched to a gene: 6. The CDR3 reads CASSQAQGADTQYF. As DNA, the CDR3 is TGTGCCAGCAGCCAAGCTCAGGGGGCAGATACGCAGTATTTT.

The chain couples TRBV25-1 to TRBJ1-4; 7 positions match TRBD1. This CDR3 is built from 18 residues. CDR1 and CDR2 from the germline V gene are MGHDK and SYGVNS. With 2 bases clipped from V and 8 bases from J, the junction kept 17 bases outside the gene matches. The CDR3 protein is CASSETDLSGTEGEKLFF. For the CDR3, the DNA is TGTGCCAGCAGTGAAACCGACCTCTCCGGGACAGAGGGCGAAAAACTGTTTTTT.

This clonotype has just a few counts. The genes are TRBV2 and TRBJ2-6; no clear D. Between the trimmed V and J ends, which lost 3 bases and 4 bases, there was a span of 10 bases. The V gene's germline CDR1 is SNHLY and CDR2 FYNNEI. This CDR3 has 15 residues. The chain's CDR3 is CASSDQSPGANVLTF. CDR3 coding DNA: TGTGCCAGCAGTGATCAGTCTCCCGGGGCCAACGTCCTGACTTTC.

The sample holds a few counts of this clonotype. The chain recombines TRBV2 with TRBJ1-1; D not certain. Trimming cost V 3 bases and J 1 base, with 9 bases left between them. Germline CDR1 is SNHLY and CDR2 is FYNNEI. The CDR3 is 14 amino acids. CDR3 coding DNA: TGTGCCAGCAGTGATGGCGTCGGGAACACTGAAGCTTTCTTT. Protein: CASSDGVGNTEAFF.

This clonotype appeared many times. The rearrangement links TRBV6-1 to TRBJ2-6, with D possibly matching TRBD2 (7 bases). V dropped 4 bases and J dropped 0 bases, with 13 bases sitting between them. CDR3 length equals 17 residues. Germline V CDR1 and CDR2: MNHNS, SASEGT. The DNA for the CDR3 is TGTGCCAGCAGTGGAGCGGGACACCTCTCTGGGGCCAACGTCCTGACTTTC. This sequence encodes CASSGAGHLSGANVLTF.

This clonotype appeared many times. The chain uses TRBV5-1 and TRBJ2-5; 7 nucleotides agree with TRBD2. V shed 4 bases and J 0 bases; nucleotides not matched to a gene: 9. CDR1 is SGHRS, CDR2 YFSETQ, per germline. CDR3 length: 16 residues. The CDR3 region is CASSTALSGYQETQYF. For the CDR3, the DNA is TGCGCCAGCAGCACCGCTCTTAGCGGGTACCAAGAGACCCAGTACTTC.